The subject of this entry is one T cell receptor (beta chain). The data were obtained in a study of blood T cell repertoires in COVID-19. Background on the study: Collection of acute and convalescent COVID-19 samples took place in the United States, Italy and Spain. T cells, B-cell-depleted T cells, or PBMCs provided the cDNA or gDNA that served as material.

In Seattle, patients joined the study during active infection and were tracked longitudinally. Trimming at V came to 8 bases and at J to 1 base, leaving 2 bases not matched to a gene. The CDR3 is 14 residues long. CDR1 and CDR2 from the germline V gene are SGHRS and YFSETQ. The table came from immunoSEQ multiplex PCR; TCRdb's copy has only in-frame clones and leaves some out. The repertoire has under 200,000 clones, roughly 84% of them found once; the top ten carry about 15%. This TCR came from a woman aged 70-85 years with COVID-19, enrolled during active disease. This chain links TRBV5-1 with TRBJ2-2; TRBD2 matches 10 bases. The source material was peripheral blood. This chain's CDR3 is CARRTSGNTGELFF. The CDR3 DNA reads as TGCGCCAGACGGACTAGCGGGAACACCGGGGAGCTGTTTTTT. Full variable domain (missing parts from reference TRBV5-1 and TRBJ2-2): KAGVTQTPRYLIKTRGQQVTLSCSPISGHRSVSWYQQTPGQGLQFLFEYFSETQRNKGNFPGRFSGRQFSNSRSEMNVSTLELGDSALYLCARRTSGNTGELFFGEGSRLTVL.